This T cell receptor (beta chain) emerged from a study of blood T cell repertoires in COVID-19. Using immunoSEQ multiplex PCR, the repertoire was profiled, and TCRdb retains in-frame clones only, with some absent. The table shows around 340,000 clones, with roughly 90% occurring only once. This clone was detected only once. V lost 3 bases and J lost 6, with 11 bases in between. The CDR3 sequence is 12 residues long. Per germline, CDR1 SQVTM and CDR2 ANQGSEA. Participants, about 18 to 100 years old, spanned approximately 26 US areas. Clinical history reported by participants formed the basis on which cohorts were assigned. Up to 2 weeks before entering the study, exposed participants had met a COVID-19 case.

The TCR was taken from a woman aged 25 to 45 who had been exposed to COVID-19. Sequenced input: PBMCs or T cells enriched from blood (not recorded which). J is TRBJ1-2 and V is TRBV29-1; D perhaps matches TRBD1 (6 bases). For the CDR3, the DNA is TGCAGCGTTGAGGGGCAGGGGAATGGCTACACCTTC. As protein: CSVEGQGNGYTF.